This T cell receptor (beta chain) was obtained from a study of radiation and T cells in renal cell carcinoma. This CDR3 comprises 16 residues. Germline-derived CDR1 and CDR2 are SGHRS and YFSETQ. Trimming removed 0 bases from V and 0 bases from J, with 7 bases in between. Some clones are missing from TCRdb's copy, which holds only in-frame ones; the method was immunoSEQ multiplex PCR. This table holds about 40,000 clones, about 82% found once. Time point described: blood 4 weeks post-SBRT, at nephrectomy. As to treatment: 15 Gy SBRT to primary tumor, nephrectomy 4 weeks later. This sample comprised blood, obtained from a patient whose treatment included radiotherapy and nephrectomy. The receptor was derived from a woman in her 70s with renal cell carcinoma. This rearrangement joins TRBV5-1 to TRBJ2-6; D ambiguous. Here the CDR3 reads CASSLGANSGANVLTF. The CDR3 coding sequence is TGCGCCAGCAGCTTGGGAGCGAACTCTGGGGCCAACGTCCTGACTTTC. Together with reference TRBV5-1 and TRBJ2-6, the CDR3 gives the full variable domain: KAGVTQTPRYLIKTRGQQVTLSCSPISGHRSVSWYQQTPGQGLQFLFEYFSETQRNKGNFPGRFSGRQFSNSRSEMNVSTLELGDSALYLCASSLGANSGANVLTFGAGSRLTVL.